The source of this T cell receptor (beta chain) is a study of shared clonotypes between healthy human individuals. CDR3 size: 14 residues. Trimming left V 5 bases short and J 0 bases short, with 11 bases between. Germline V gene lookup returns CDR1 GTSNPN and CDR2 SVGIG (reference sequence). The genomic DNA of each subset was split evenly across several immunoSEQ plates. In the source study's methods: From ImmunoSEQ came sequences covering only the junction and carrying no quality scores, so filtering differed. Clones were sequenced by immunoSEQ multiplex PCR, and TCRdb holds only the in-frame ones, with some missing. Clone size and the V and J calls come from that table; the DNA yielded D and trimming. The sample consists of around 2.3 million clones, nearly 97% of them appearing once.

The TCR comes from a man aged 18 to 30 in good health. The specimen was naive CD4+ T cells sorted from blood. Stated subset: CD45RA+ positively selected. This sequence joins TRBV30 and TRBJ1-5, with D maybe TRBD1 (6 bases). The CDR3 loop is CAWGRGGSNQPQHF. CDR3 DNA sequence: TGTGCCTGGGGCAGGGGCGGTAGCAATCAGCCCCAGCATTTT.